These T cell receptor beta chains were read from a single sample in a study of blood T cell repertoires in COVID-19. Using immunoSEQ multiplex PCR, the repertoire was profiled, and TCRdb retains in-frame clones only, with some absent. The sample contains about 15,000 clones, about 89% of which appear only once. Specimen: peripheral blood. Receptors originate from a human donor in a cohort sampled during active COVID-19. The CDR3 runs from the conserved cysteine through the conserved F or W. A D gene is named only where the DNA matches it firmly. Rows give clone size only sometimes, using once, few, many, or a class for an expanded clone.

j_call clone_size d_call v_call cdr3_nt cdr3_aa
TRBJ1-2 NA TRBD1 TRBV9 TGTGCCAGCAGCGCCAGGGGGCGCGGTGGCTACACCTTC CASSARGRGGYTF
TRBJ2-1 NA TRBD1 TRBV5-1 TGCGCCAGCAGCCCGAGGACAGGGAGAATCAACAATGAGCAGTTCTTC CASSPRTGRINNEQFF
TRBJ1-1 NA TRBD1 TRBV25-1 TGTGCCAGCAGCCCGACAGGGGTTACTGAAGCTTTCTTT CASSPTGVTEAFF
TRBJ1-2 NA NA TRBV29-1 TGCAGCGTTTTCAGGCTCAACGACTATGGCTACACCTTC CSVFRLNDYGYTF
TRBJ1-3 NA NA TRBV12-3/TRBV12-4 TGTGCCAGCAGTTTAGGCGGGGGAAACACCATATATTTT CASSLGGGNTIYF
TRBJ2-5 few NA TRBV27 TGTGCCAGCAGTTTGAGGTGGGCGGGGGAGACCCAGTACTTC CASSLRWAGETQYF
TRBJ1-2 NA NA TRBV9 TGTGCCAGCAGCGTATTACGAACGGGGGGCTACACCTTC CASSVLRTGGYTF
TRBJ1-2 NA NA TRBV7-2 TGTGCCAGCAGTCGGCGACAGGAATTGGGCTACACCTTC CASSRRQELGYTF
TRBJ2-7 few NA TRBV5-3 TGTGCCAGAAGTATAGACTACGAGCAGTACTTC CARSIDYEQYF
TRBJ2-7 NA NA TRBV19 TGTGCCAGTAGTATAGGTGGTGGCAGGCAGGTTGCCGAGCAGTACTTC CASSIGGGRQVAEQYF
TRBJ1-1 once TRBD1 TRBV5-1 TGCGCCAGCAGCTTGAGACAGGGGGGTACTGAAGCTTTCTTT CASSLRQGGTEAFF
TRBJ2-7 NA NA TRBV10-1 TGCGCCAGCAGTGAGTCGCGGCTTACCGGCGAGCAGTACTTC CASSESRLTGEQYF
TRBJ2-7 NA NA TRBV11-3 TGTGCCAGCAGCTTAGCCGGTTCCTACGAGCAGTACTTC CASSLAGSYEQYF
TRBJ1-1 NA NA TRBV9 TGTGCCAGCAGCGCATCCCAAGGGGGAGTCGGCACTGAAGCTTTCTTT CASSASQGGVGTEAFF
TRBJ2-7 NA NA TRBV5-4 TGTGCCAGCAGCTTGGACGGCGGCGAGCAGTACTTC CASSLDGGEQYF
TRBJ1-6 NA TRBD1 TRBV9 TGTGCCAGCAGCGCCCGACAGGGGGCCGTTTCACCCCTCCACTTT CASSARQGAVSPLHF
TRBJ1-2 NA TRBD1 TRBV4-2 TGTGCCAGCAGCCATACTACTTCGGGACAGGGGAGTGGCTACACCTTC CASSHTTSGQGSGYTF
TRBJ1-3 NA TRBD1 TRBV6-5 TGTGCCAGCGTCGGGACAGGGAAGACTGGAAACACCATATATTTT CASVGTGKTGNTIYF
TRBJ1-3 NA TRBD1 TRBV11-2 TGTGCCAGCAGCTCGGGACAGGGACGTGTATATGGAAACACCATATATTTT CASSSGQGRVYGNTIYF
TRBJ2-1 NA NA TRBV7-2 TGTGCCAGTCGAGGTAGGGGCCGCTCCTACAATGAGCAGTTCTTC CASRGRGRSYNEQFF
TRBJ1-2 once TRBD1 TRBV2 TGTGCCAGCAGCCCCGGGAAGGGGGCGTCTGGCTACACCTTC CASSPGKGASGYTF
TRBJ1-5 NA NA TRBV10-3 TGTGCCACCCAGGGAGGGCAGGGCAATCAGCCCCAGCATTTT CATQGGQGNQPQHF
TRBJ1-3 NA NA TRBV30 TGTGCCCGCACGCAGGGCTCTGGAAACACCATATATTTT CARTQGSGNTIYF